These 5 T cell receptor beta chains share one sample of origin, sequenced in a study of memory CD4+ T cells and cytomegalovirus serostatus. The assay was immunoSEQ multiplex PCR, and TCRdb's table has in-frame clones only and misses some. The sample carries over 35,000 clones, roughly 78% recorded once. Single viable CD3+CD4+CD8-CD45RO+ cells were sorted as the memory CD4+ T cells. Sequenced: memory CD4+ T cells from blood. Receptors were obtained from an adult in good health and CMV-seronegative.

This chain links TRBV27 with TRBJ2-1; 14 nucleotides line up with TRBD2. The V and J ends lost 5 bases and 8 bases, in that order; junction bases with no gene match: 8. CDR1 and CDR2 (germline): MNHEY, SMNVEV (reference sequence). The CDR3 loop spans 16 amino acids. CDR3 region: CASSTRLAGGADEQFF. CDR3 sequence (DNA): TGTGCCAGCAGTACCCGACTAGCGGGGGGGGCCGATGAGCAGTTCTTC.

The V and J genes are TRBV5-1 and TRBJ2-2; D may be TRBD1 (6 bases). The CDR3 is made up of 16 amino acids. With 7 bases removed from V and 0 bases from J, the gap between germline ends came to 16 bases. The V gene's germline CDR1 is SGHRS and CDR2 YFSETQ. The CDR3 loop reads CASEKGSGANTGELFF. The DNA for the CDR3 is TGCGCCAGCGAAAAAGGGTCAGGGGCGAACACCGGGGAGCTGTTTTTT.

V and J are TRBV28 and TRBJ1-2, with 8 bases fitting TRBD1. Germline-derived CDR1 and CDR2 are MDHEN and SYDVKM. Germline trimming cut 6 bases from V and 6 bases from J; bases unmatched to any gene: 9. The CDR3 consists of 14 residues. The CDR3 reads CASSKDRGVDGYTF. CDR3 nucleotides: TGTGCCAGCAGCAAAGACAGGGGTGTTGATGGCTACACCTTC.

J is TRBJ2-7 and V is TRBV6-5, with D possibly matching TRBD1 (5 bases). Trimming took 7 bases from V and 2 from J, leaving 15 bases between them. CDR3 length: 14 residues. CDR1 and CDR2 from the germline V gene are MNHEY and SVGAGI. CDR3 in DNA: TGTGCCAGCAAATGGCAGACAGCGACCTACGAGCAGTACTTC. It specifies CASKWQTATYEQYF.

The rearrangement joins TRBV7-7 to TRBJ2-5, with D perhaps matching TRBD2 (6 bases). V lost 6 bases, J lost 7 bases, and 18 bases lay in between. Germline V gene sequence: CDR1 SSHAT, CDR2 FNYEAQ (reference sequence). This CDR3 region has 14 residues. CDR3 amino acids: CASRPGEGLGTQYF. The CDR3 nucleotides read TGTGCCAGCAGGCCGGGAGAGGGTTTGGGGACCCAGTACTTC.